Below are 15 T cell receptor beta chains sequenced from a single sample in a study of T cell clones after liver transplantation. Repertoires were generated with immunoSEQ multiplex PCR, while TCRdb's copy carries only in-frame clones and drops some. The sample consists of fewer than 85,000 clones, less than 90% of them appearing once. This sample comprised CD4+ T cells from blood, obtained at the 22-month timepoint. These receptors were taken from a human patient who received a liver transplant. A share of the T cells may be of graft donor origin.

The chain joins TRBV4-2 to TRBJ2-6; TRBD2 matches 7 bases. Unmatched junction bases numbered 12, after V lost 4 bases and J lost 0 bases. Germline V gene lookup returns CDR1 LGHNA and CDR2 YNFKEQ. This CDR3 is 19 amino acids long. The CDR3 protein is CASSPNIAGGSSGANVLTF. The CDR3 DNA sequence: TGTGCCAGCAGCCCAAACATAGCGGGCGGAAGCTCTGGGGCCAACGTCCTGACTTTC.

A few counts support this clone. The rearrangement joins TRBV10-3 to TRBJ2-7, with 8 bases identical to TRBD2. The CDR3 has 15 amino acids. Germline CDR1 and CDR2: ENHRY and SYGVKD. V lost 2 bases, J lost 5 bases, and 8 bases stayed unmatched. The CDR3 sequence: CAISEPTSGGDEQYF. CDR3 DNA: TGTGCCATCAGTGAGCCCACTAGCGGCGGAGACGAGCAGTACTTC.

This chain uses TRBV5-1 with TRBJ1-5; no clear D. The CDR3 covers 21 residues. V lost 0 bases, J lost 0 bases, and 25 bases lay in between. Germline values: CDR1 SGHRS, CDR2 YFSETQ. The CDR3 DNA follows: TGCGCCAGCAGCTTGGTATCCCCGAGACTCGTTCAAGCTTATAGCAATCAGCCCCAGCATTTT. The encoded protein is CASSLVSPRLVQAYSNQPQHF.

The CDR3 DNA reads TGTGCCAGCATGGGGGCTAATTCTAACTATGGCTACACCTTC. Its translation is CASMGANSNYGYTF. The chain links TRBV2 to TRBJ1-2, with D possibly TRBD1 on 6 matching bases. This CDR3 comprises 14 residues. V lost 7 bases and J 0 bases, leaving 12 bases between the germline ends. Germline V CDR1 and CDR2: SNHLY, FYNNEI.

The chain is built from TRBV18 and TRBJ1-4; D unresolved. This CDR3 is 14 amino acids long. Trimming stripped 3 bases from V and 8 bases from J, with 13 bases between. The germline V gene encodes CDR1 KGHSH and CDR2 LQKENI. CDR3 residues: CASSPTHGYEKLFF. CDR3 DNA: TGTGCCAGCTCACCCACCCACGGGTACGAAAAACTGTTTTTT.

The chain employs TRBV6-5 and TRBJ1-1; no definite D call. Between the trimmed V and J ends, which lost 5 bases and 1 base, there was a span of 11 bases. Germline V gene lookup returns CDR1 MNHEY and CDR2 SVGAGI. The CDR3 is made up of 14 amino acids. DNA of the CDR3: TGTGCCAGCAGTGCCCGCAGTCCGAACACTGAAGCTTTCTTT. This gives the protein CASSARSPNTEAFF.

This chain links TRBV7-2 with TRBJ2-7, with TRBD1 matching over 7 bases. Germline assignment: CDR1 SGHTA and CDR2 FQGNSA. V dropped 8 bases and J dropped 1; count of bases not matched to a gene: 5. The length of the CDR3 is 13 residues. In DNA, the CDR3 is TGTGCCAGCTCGGGCAGGGGGTCCTACGAGCAGTACTTC. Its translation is CASSGRGSYEQYF.

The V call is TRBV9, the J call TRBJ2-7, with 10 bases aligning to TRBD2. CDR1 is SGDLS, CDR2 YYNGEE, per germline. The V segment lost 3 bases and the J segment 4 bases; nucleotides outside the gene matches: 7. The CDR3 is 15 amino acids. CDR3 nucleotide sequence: TGTGCCAGCAGCGCAGCGGGGGGGCCGGGGTACGAGCAGTACTTC. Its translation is CASSAAGGPGYEQYF. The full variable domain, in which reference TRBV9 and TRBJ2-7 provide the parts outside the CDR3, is DSGVTQTPKHLITATGQRVTLRCSPRSGDLSVYWYQQSLDQGLQFLIQYYNGEERAKGNILERFSAQQFPDLHSELNLSSLELGDSALYFCASSAAGGPGYEQYFGPGTRLTVT.

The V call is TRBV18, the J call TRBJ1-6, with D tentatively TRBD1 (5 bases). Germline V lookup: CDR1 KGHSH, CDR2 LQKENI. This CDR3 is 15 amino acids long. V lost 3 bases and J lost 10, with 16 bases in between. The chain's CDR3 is CASSPDTGPGSPLHF. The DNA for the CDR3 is TGTGCCAGCTCACCGGACACGGGCCCGGGGTCACCCCTCCACTTT.

The CDR3 DNA reads as TGTGCCAGTACCAAACTCGGACTATACAATGAGCAGTTCTTC. Amino acid sequence: CASTKLGLYNEQFF. V is TRBV19 and J is TRBJ2-1; D is perhaps TRBD2 (6 bases). CDR3 length: 14 residues. Trimming took off 7 bases at V and 4 bases at J, with 14 bases between the two ends. CDR1 and CDR2 (germline): LNHDA, SQIVND (reference sequence).

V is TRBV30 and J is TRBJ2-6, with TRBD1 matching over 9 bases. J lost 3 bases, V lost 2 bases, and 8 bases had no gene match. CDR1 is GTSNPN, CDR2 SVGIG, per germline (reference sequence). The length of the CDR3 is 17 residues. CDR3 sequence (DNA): TGTGCCTGGAGTCAACCCGGGACAGGGCGTGGGGCCAACGTCCTGACTTTC. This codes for CAWSQPGTGRGANVLTF.

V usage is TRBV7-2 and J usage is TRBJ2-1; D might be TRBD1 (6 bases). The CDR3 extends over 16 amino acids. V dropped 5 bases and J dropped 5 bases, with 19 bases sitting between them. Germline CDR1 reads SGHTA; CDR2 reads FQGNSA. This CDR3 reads CASSRPLGALDNEQFF. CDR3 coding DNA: TGTGCCAGCAGCCGCCCGTTGGGGGCCCTCGACAATGAGCAGTTCTTC.

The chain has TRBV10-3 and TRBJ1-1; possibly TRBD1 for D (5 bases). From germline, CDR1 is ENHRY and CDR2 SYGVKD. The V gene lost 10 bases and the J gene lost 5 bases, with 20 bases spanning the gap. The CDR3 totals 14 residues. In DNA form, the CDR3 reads TGTGCCACCCTTAAGGAGACACGGGGGACTGAAGCTTTCTTT. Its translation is CATLKETRGTEAFF.

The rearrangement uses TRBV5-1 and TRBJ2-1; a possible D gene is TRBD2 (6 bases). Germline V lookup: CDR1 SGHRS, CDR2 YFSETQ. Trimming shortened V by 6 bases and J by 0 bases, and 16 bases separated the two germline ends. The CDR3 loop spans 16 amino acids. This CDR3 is CASTPTRWGSYNEQFF. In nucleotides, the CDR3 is TGCGCCAGCACCCCGACTAGATGGGGCTCCTACAATGAGCAGTTCTTC. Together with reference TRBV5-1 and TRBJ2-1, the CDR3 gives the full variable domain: KAGVTQTPRYLIKTRGQQVTLSCSPISGHRSVSWYQQTPGQGLQFLFEYFSETQRNKGNFPGRFSGRQFSNSRSEMNVSTLELGDSALYLCASTPTRWGSYNEQFFGPGTRLTVL.

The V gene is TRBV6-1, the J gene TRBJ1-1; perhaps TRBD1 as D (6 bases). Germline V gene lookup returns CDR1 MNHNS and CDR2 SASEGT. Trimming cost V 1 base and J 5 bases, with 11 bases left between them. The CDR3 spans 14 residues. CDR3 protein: CASSEGGGLTEAFF. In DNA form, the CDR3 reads TGTGCCAGCAGTGAAGGGGGGGGCCTAACTGAAGCTTTCTTT.